The 9 T cell receptor beta chains below all came from one sample that was sequenced in a study of shared clonotypes between healthy human individuals. CD45RO-negative, CCR7-selected cells formed the naive CD8 fraction, which excluded terminally differentiated effector memory CD45RA+ cells. The data were produced by immunoSEQ multiplex PCR, yet TCRdb's version contains in-frame clones alone and is incomplete. Altogether about 2,100,000 clones are present, about 93% being singletons, with the ten largest covering about 1.5%. The specimen sequenced was naive CD8+ T cells from PBMCs. Receptors originate from a man aged 18 to 30 in good health. Some clones in this sample may be carry-over from other donors' samples.

The genes are TRBV27 and TRBJ2-1, with 9 bases matching TRBD2. Trimming at V came to 5 bases and at J to 1 base, leaving 6 bases not matched to a gene. The CDR3 covers 16 residues. Germline CDR1 reads MNHEY; CDR2 reads SMNVEV (reference sequence). The DNA of the CDR3 is TGTGCCAGCAGTCTCATAGCGGGAGAGTCCTACAATGAGCAGTTCTTC. This codes for CASSLIAGESYNEQFF.

This sequence joins TRBV21-1 and TRBJ1-2. TRBV21-1 has pseudogene status. This CDR3 is 17 amino acids long. The CDR3 region is CASSRPKHPEGSYGYTF. The CDR3 coding sequence is TGTGCCAGCAGCAGACCCAAACACCCGGAGGGAAGCTATGGCTACACCTTC.

The rearrangement uses TRBV4-1 and TRBJ2-1; D is unresolved. Germline V gene data show CDR1 as MGHRA and CDR2 as YSYEKL. Trimming cost V 1 base and J 6 bases, with 13 bases left between them. This CDR3 contains 15 residues. CDR3 loop: CASSQVGVPVNEQFF. CDR3 in DNA: TGCGCCAGCAGCCAAGTTGGGGTCCCGGTCAATGAGCAGTTCTTC.

Comment on this clone: A much larger clone lies a single base off, so this may be a read error. The same CDR3 is also encoded by other DNA sequences in this sample. J is TRBJ2-7 and V is TRBV9; D unclear. Per the germline V gene, CDR1 is SGDLS and CDR2 is YYNGEE. V lost 4 bases and J lost 3, with 5 bases in between. This CDR3 region has 11 residues. The CDR3 reads CASSSGYEQYF. As DNA, the CDR3 is TGTGCCAGCAGCTCGGGCTACGAGCAGTACTTC.

Of note for this clone: This sample includes further DNA sequences coding for the same CDR3. V and J are TRBV28 and TRBJ2-2, with 10 bases identical to TRBD1. Germline V gene lookup returns CDR1 MDHEN and CDR2 SYDVKM. The CDR3 is 15 amino acids. With V trimmed by 0 bases and J by 5 bases, 0 bases remained unmatched. The CDR3 spells CASSLWGQGTGELFF. The CDR3 coding sequence is TGTGCCAGCAGTTTATGGGGACAGGGGACCGGGGAGCTGTTTTTT. The whole variable domain, remainder taken from reference TRBV28 and TRBJ2-2, is DVKVTQSSRYLVKRTGEKVFLECVQDMDHENMFWYRQDPGLGLRLIYFSYDVKMKEKGDIPEGYSVSREKKERFSLILESASTNQTSMYLCASSLWGQGTGELFFGEGSRLTVL.

This chain connects TRBV9 to TRBJ2-3; 7 positions match TRBD1. The trim removed 2 bases at V and 5 bases at J, leaving 8 bases unmatched. From germline, CDR1 is SGDLS and CDR2 YYNGEE. This CDR3 has 15 amino acids. The chain's CDR3 is CASSVWGSGGDTQYF. CDR3 sequence (DNA): TGTGCCAGCAGCGTCTGGGGGTCAGGGGGAGATACGCAGTATTTT.

The gene calls are TRBV4-2 and TRBJ2-1, with 11 positions matching TRBD2. Looked up from germline, CDR1 is LGHNA and CDR2 is YNFKEQ. The CDR3 is made up of 16 amino acids. The V segment lost 3 bases and the J segment 5 bases; nucleotides outside the gene matches: 6. As DNA, the CDR3 is TGTGCCAGCAGCCACACTAGCGGGGGCTTGAACAATGAGCAGTTCTTC. Its translation is CASSHTSGGLNNEQFF.

The chain employs TRBV7-2 and TRBJ2-7; TRBD2 agrees at 9 bases. Germline V gives CDR1 SGHTA, CDR2 FQGNSA. The CDR3 sequence is 18 residues long. V lost 2 bases to trimming and J lost 0 bases; unmatched junction nucleotides: 11. The CDR3 nucleotides read TGTGCCAGCAGCTTATCGACCGGACTAGCGCCAAGCTCCTACGAGCAGTACTTC. This codes for CASSLSTGLAPSSYEQYF.

The chain joins TRBV5-1 to TRBJ2-7; 8 bases align to TRBD1. This CDR3 comprises 14 residues. After removal of 0 bases from V and 5 bases from J, the junction contained 4 bases not matched to a gene. Per the germline V gene, CDR1 is SGHRS and CDR2 is YFSETQ. The CDR3 bases are TGCGCCAGCAGCTTGGGGACAGGGAAGAACGAGCAGTACTTC. This sequence encodes CASSLGTGKNEQYF.